The sequence of this T cell receptor (beta chain) was determined in a study of T cells in Graves' hyperthyroidism and ophthalmopathy. Study at large: Peripheral blood sampling occurred at initial diagnosis, before any treatment.

Amplification targeted TCR beta CDR3 regions from RNA transcripts. First-round RT-PCR of the TCR CDR3 relied on the HTBI primer set. TCRdb reprocessed the multiplex PCR reads with MiXCR, giving one entry per CDR3 protein. The profile shows a few hundred thousand distinct CDR3 sequences, about 13% of them singletons. At least 3 on the Clinical Activity Score was recorded for ophthalmopathy patients, who also had NOSPECS grade at least 4 and duration under 3 months. Investigators excluded patients with uncontrolled infection, other autoimmune disease, pregnancy or lactation. From germline, CDR1 is SEHNR and CDR2 FQNEAQ (reference sequence). Trimming removed 5 bases from V and 7 bases from J, with 17 bases in between. The CDR3 has 15 amino acids.

V and J are TRBV7-9 and TRBJ1-4; D unclear. The clonotype originates from a woman aged 35 to 49 with Graves' ophthalmopathy. The sequenced sample consisted of blood. CDR3: CASSVDPGSSEKLFF. In nucleotides, the CDR3 is TGTGCCAGCAGCGTCGACCCAGGAAGTAGTGAAAAACTGTTTTTT.